The 32 T cell receptor beta chains listed next were all sequenced from one sample in a study of cytomegalovirus exposure and HLA in healthy donors. Primers for the PCR totalled 60 Vbeta and 13 Jbeta. Generated by immunoSEQ multiplex PCR, the TCRdb table keeps only in-frame clones and is missing some. The table lists roughly 250,000 clones, roughly two thirds of them singletons, with 2% to 2.5% in the top ten. The sample consisted of PBMCs. The source of these receptors is a female donor in good health and CMV-seronegative.

The chain uses TRBV28 and TRBJ1-5; no firm D call. This CDR3 spans 16 amino acids. V lost 4 bases to trimming and J lost 6 bases, with 19 bases between them. Germline CDR1 MDHEN, CDR2 SYDVKM. In nucleotides, the CDR3 is TGTGCCAGCAGTTCCACACTTACCCCGGGGATTCAGCCCCAGCATTTT. It specifies CASSSTLTPGIQPQHF.

The chain employs TRBV5-6 and TRBJ2-1; 10 bases line up with TRBD1. Germline trimming cut 3 bases from V and 7 bases from J; bases unmatched to any gene: 10. There are 16 residues in the CDR3. Germline V CDR1 and CDR2: SGHDT, YYEEEE. CDR3: CASSWNRDRGWNEQFF. In DNA form, the CDR3 reads TGTGCCAGCAGCTGGAACCGGGACAGGGGCTGGAATGAGCAGTTCTTC.

The rearrangement links TRBV11-3 to TRBJ2-2; the match to TRBD1 covers 10 bases. V dropped 5 bases and J dropped 5; count of bases not matched to a gene: 11. This CDR3 contains 17 residues. Per germline, CDR1 SGHNT and CDR2 YENEEA. CDR3 nucleotide sequence: TGTGCCAGCAGCCACCGGACAGGGGGAATAGGAACCGGGGAGCTGTTTTTT. This sequence encodes CASSHRTGGIGTGELFF. Combining the CDR3 with reference TRBV11-3 and TRBJ2-2 gives the whole variable domain EAGVVQSPRYKIIEKKQPVAFWCNPISGHNTLYWYLQNLGQGPELLIRYENEEAVDDSQLPKDRFSAERLKGVDSTLKIQPAELGDSAVYLCASSHRTGGIGTGELFFGEGSRLTVL.

This rearrangement joins TRBV9 to TRBJ1-1; tentatively, D is TRBD1 (5 bases). This CDR3 contains 11 residues. In germline, CDR1 is SGDLS, CDR2 YYNGEE. V was clipped by 4 bases and J by 8 bases, with 9 bases between them. CDR3 protein: CASSSAGEAFF. The DNA of the CDR3 is TGTGCCAGCAGCAGTGCAGGGGAAGCTTTCTTT.

This clone was found a few times. This chain joins TRBV4-1 and TRBJ2-1; TRBD2 matches 14 bases. The CDR3 is 16 amino acids. Germline-derived CDR1 and CDR2 are MGHRA and YSYEKL. Trimming at V came to 3 bases and at J to 9 bases, leaving 7 bases not matched to a gene. CDR3 sequence reads: CASSHSGLAGVGEQFF. The CDR3 region has the DNA TGCGCCAGCAGCCACTCGGGACTAGCGGGAGTGGGTGAGCAGTTCTTC.

The V gene is TRBV7-2, the J gene TRBJ2-7, with 11 positions matching TRBD1. J lost 3 bases, V lost 3 bases, and 7 bases had no gene match. CDR3 length: 16 amino acids. Germline lookup yields CDR1 SGHTA and CDR2 FQGNSA. This CDR3 reads CASSLGRTGGGYEQYF. CDR3 sequence (DNA): TGTGCCAGCAGCTTGGGCCGGACAGGGGGCGGCTACGAGCAGTACTTC.

The chain uses TRBV20-1 and TRBJ1-1; TRBD1 is a possible D gene (5 bases). This CDR3 comprises 11 residues. V was pared by 3 bases and J by 6 bases, with 8 bases between. Germline values: CDR1 DFQATT, CDR2 SNEGSKA (reference sequence). CDR3 DNA sequence: TGCAGTGCTAGCCAGGGTGCTGAAGCTTTCTTT. Translated, it gives CSASQGAEAFF.

Points on this clone: The junction differs from germline at one of its ends, possibly a read error. Other DNA sequences from this sample encode an identical CDR3 as well. The chain joins TRBV5-6 to TRBJ1-5, with D maybe TRBD1 (5 bases). There are 13 residues in the CDR3. The V gene's germline CDR1 is SGHDT and CDR2 YYEEEE. The chain's CDR3 is CASTQQGNQPQHF. The DNA for the CDR3 is TGTGCTAGCACCCAACAGGGCAATCAGCCCCAGCATTTT.

V usage is TRBV7-9 and J usage is TRBJ2-5, with 10 nucleotides matching TRBD1. There are 14 residues in the CDR3. J gave up 4 bases and V 4 bases, and 3 bases lay outside the gene matches. Germline V gene data show CDR1 as SEHNR and CDR2 as FQNEAQ (reference sequence). CDR3 in DNA: TGTGCCAGCAGCTCCGACAGGGGGCGAGAGACCCAGTACTTC. Translation gives CASSSDRGRETQYF.

This clone was observed a few times. The chain carries TRBV2 and TRBJ1-3; TRBD1 is a possible D gene (5 bases). The germline V gene has CDR1 SNHLY and CDR2 FYNNEI. This CDR3 region has 13 residues. Between the trimmed V and J ends, which lost 4 bases and 2 bases, there was a span of 6 bases. CDR3 residues: CASSGGAGNTIYF. DNA of the CDR3: TGTGCCAGCAGTGGGGGGGCTGGAAACACCATATATTTT. Full variable domain (rest looked up from reference TRBV2 and TRBJ1-3): EPEVTQTPSHQVTQMGQEVILRCVPISNHLYFYWYRQILGQKVEFLVSFYNNEISEKSEIFDDQFSVERPDGSNFTLKIRSTKLEDSAMYFCASSGGAGNTIYFGEGSWLTVV.

This chain joins TRBV7-2 and TRBJ2-7; 10 nucleotides match TRBD1. With V trimmed by 3 bases and J by 0 bases, 2 bases remained unmatched. From germline, CDR1 is SGHTA and CDR2 FQGNSA. This CDR3 is built from 15 residues. This CDR3 reads CASSLGQGLSYEQYF. The CDR3, as DNA: TGTGCCAGCAGCTTGGGACAGGGGCTCTCCTACGAGCAGTACTTC.

This clone was seen a single time. The V gene is TRBV20-1, the J gene TRBJ2-7; TRBD2 matches at 8 bases. The junction had 5 bases not matched to a gene; V was cut back by 2 bases and J by 11 bases. Germline CDR1 reads DFQATT; CDR2 reads SNEGSKA (reference sequence). The CDR3 has 11 amino acids. CDR3 coding DNA: TGCAGTGCTAGACCACTAGCGGAAGAGTACTTC. Its translation is CSARPLAEEYF.

A note on this clone: One end of the junction does not line up with germline, which may come from a read error. The rearrangement uses TRBV7-9 and TRBJ2-1; tentatively, D is TRBD1 (5 bases). The CDR3 is made up of 12 amino acids. CDR1 and CDR2 from the germline V gene are SEHNR and FQNEAQ (reference sequence). CDR3 loop: CSSTQGYNEQFF. CDR3 sequence (DNA): TGTTCCAGCACCCAGGGTTACAATGAGCAGTTCTTC. Together with reference TRBV7-9 and TRBJ2-1, the CDR3 gives the full variable domain: DTGVSQNPRHKITKRGQNVTFRCDPISEHNRLYWYRQTLGQGPEFLTYFQNEAQLEKSRLLSDRFSAERPKGSFSTLEIQRTEQGDSAMYLCSSTQGYNEQFFGPGTRLTVL.

The rearrangement uses TRBV15 and TRBJ2-7; possibly TRBD2 for D (5 bases). This CDR3 has 15 residues. V lost 3 bases and J lost 0, with 12 bases in between. Looked up from germline, CDR1 is LNHNV and CDR2 is YYDKDF (reference sequence). The CDR3 DNA sequence: TGTGCCACCAGCAGCCTGGGCGGGCGCTCCTACGAGCAGTACTTC. Amino acids: CATSSLGGRSYEQYF.

V is TRBV6-1 and J is TRBJ2-2; 7 positions agree with TRBD1. The CDR3 has 16 residues. The V and J ends lost 2 bases and 1 base, in that order; junction bases with no gene match: 4. Looked up from germline, CDR1 is MNHNS and CDR2 is SASEGT. The CDR3 here is CASSELGTVNTGELFF. The CDR3 DNA sequence: TGTGCCAGCAGTGAATTAGGGACAGTGAACACCGGGGAGCTGTTTTTT.

As concerns this clone: Different DNA sequences within this sample yield the same CDR3. The J gene is TRBJ1-5, the V gene TRBV5-1; D not certain. CDR1 and CDR2 (germline): SGHRS, YFSETQ. CDR3 length: 15 amino acids. V was pared by 0 bases and J by 0 bases, with 7 bases between. The CDR3 DNA is TGCGCCAGCAGCTTGGGCGGCGATAGCAATCAGCCCCAGCATTTT. Encoded protein: CASSLGGDSNQPQHF.

V gene TRBV6-1 combines with J gene TRBJ1-2; 7 nucleotides match TRBD1. Germline V gene data show CDR1 as MNHNS and CDR2 as SASEGT. The CDR3 is 17 amino acids. The junction had 10 bases not matched to a gene; V was cut back by 0 bases and J by 3 bases. CDR3 sequence reads: CASSEARGQGMDYGYTF. The CDR3 DNA is TGTGCCAGCAGTGAAGCGAGGGGGCAGGGGATGGACTATGGCTACACCTTC.

The chain links TRBV6-1 to TRBJ2-7, with D perhaps TRBD2 (6 bases). The V and J ends lost 4 bases and 3 bases respectively, with 16 bases between them. Looked up from germline, CDR1 is MNHNS and CDR2 is SASEGT. The CDR3 runs 15 residues. CDR3 amino acids: CASSGGGARLYEQYF. The CDR3 nucleotides are TGTGCCAGCAGTGGCGGCGGGGCCCGTCTCTACGAGCAGTACTTC.

This chain connects TRBV15 to TRBJ2-5; TRBD2 agrees at 10 bases. V lost 1 base to trimming and J lost 4 bases; unmatched junction nucleotides: 6. The CDR3 sequence is 16 residues long. CDR1 is LNHNV and CDR2 is YYDKDF in the germline V gene (reference sequence). The CDR3 is CATSRGGSGRPETQYF. The DNA for the CDR3 is TGTGCCACCAGCAGAGGGGGTAGCGGGAGGCCAGAGACCCAGTACTTC.

J is TRBJ2-1 and V is TRBV27, with 7 positions matching TRBD2. Per germline, CDR1 MNHEY and CDR2 SMNVEV (reference sequence). This CDR3 contains 13 residues. J lost 10 bases, V lost 4 bases, and 7 bases had no gene match. The CDR3, as DNA: TGTGCCAGCAGTTACCGGGAGGTTCGGGAGCAGTTCTTC. This codes for CASSYREVREQFF.

V and J are TRBV27 and TRBJ1-2; 7 bases agree with TRBD1. Germline lookup yields CDR1 MNHEY and CDR2 SMNVEV (reference sequence). The junction had 7 bases not matched to a gene; V was cut back by 7 bases and J by 5 bases. The CDR3 has 13 amino acids. The CDR3 spells CASTKDRSYGYTF. The CDR3 coding sequence is TGTGCCAGCACCAAGGACAGGTCATATGGCTACACCTTC.

Remarks on this clone: The junction and the germline gene differ at one end; a read error may be behind it. The J gene is TRBJ1-5, the V gene TRBV7-9, with D hard to call. This CDR3 has 13 residues. Germline CDR1 is SEHNR and CDR2 is FQNEAQ (reference sequence). In nucleotides, the CDR3 is TGTTCCAGCAGCCCCGGGGTCGATCAGCCCCAGCATTTT. Translation: CSSSPGVDQPQHF.

This chain links TRBV5-4 with TRBJ2-7; the D gene is possibly TRBD2 (5 bases). Trimming cost V 5 bases and J 0 bases, with 15 bases left between them. The CDR3 totals 15 residues. Germline V gene sequence: CDR1 SGHNT, CDR2 YYREEE (reference sequence). In DNA form, the CDR3 reads TGTGCCAGCAGTTCACTAGGAGGCGTCTCCTACGAGCAGTACTTC. It specifies CASSSLGGVSYEQYF.

The chain employs TRBV19 and TRBJ2-1; 7 bases agree with TRBD2. V gave up 7 bases and J gave up 6 bases; unmatched junction bases: 12. CDR1 and CDR2 from the germline V gene are LNHDA and SQIVND (reference sequence). The CDR3 is 15 amino acids. The CDR3 sequence is CASTGLGLVCNEQFF. As DNA, the CDR3 is TGTGCCAGTACCGGTCTTGGACTAGTCTGCAATGAGCAGTTCTTC.

The V and J genes are TRBV19 and TRBJ2-2; TRBD1 matches at 8 bases. The CDR3 extends over 12 amino acids. Losses at the gene ends were 10 bases for V and 7 bases for J; bases not matched to a gene: 5. Germline values: CDR1 LNHDA, CDR2 SQIVND (reference sequence). As DNA, the CDR3 is TGTGCCACCCAGGGGGCAATCGGGGAGCTGTTTTTT. Translated: CATQGAIGELFF.

The chain recombines TRBV5-1 with TRBJ1-1; possible D gene TRBD1, 5 bases. Per the germline V gene, CDR1 is SGHRS and CDR2 is YFSETQ. This CDR3 spans 15 amino acids. V dropped 4 bases and J dropped 4 bases, with 17 bases sitting between them. The CDR3 protein is CASSPGSGGGTEAFF. The CDR3 region has the DNA TGCGCCAGCAGCCCCGGATCCGGGGGGGGCACTGAAGCTTTCTTT. The full variable domain, in which reference TRBV5-1 and TRBJ1-1 provide the parts outside the CDR3, is KAGVTQTPRYLIKTRGQQVTLSCSPISGHRSVSWYQQTPGQGLQFLFEYFSETQRNKGNFPGRFSGRQFSNSRSEMNVSTLELGDSALYLCASSPGSGGGTEAFFGQGTRLTVV.

The rearrangement joins TRBV5-1 to TRBJ2-2, with 12 bases identical to TRBD2. The CDR3 is made up of 16 amino acids. CDR1 SGHRS and CDR2 YFSETQ come from the germline V gene. Unmatched junction bases numbered 3, after V lost 3 bases and J lost 3 bases. CDR3 region: CASSYRLAGDTGELFF. The CDR3 DNA follows: TGCGCCAGCAGCTATAGACTAGCGGGAGACACCGGGGAGCTGTTTTTT. Drawing the rest from reference TRBV5-1 and TRBJ2-2, the complete variable domain is KAGVTQTPRYLIKTRGQQVTLSCSPISGHRSVSWYQQTPGQGLQFLFEYFSETQRNKGNFPGRFSGRQFSNSRSEMNVSTLELGDSALYLCASSYRLAGDTGELFFGEGSRLTVL.

In this sample, this clone turned up once. J is TRBJ2-7 and V is TRBV5-1, with D tentatively TRBD1 (5 bases). The CDR3 sequence is 15 residues long. Trimming stripped 1 base from V and 5 bases from J, with 16 bases between. Germline V gives CDR1 SGHRS, CDR2 YFSETQ. Written as DNA, the CDR3 is TGCGCCAGCAGCTTGTGGTCAGGGCGTATGGACGAGCAGTACTTC. Translating gives CASSLWSGRMDEQYF.

This chain links TRBV30 with TRBJ2-3; no firm D call. Per germline, CDR1 GTSNPN and CDR2 SVGIG (reference sequence). The V and J ends lost 2 bases and 6 bases respectively, with 9 bases between them. This CDR3 spans 12 amino acids. In DNA form, the CDR3 reads TGTGCCTGGAGTACTCTACGGGATACGCAGTATTTT. This encodes CAWSTLRDTQYF.

The chain couples TRBV6-1 to TRBJ1-2, with D uncertain. Germline V gives CDR1 MNHNS, CDR2 SASEGT. The CDR3 loop spans 12 amino acids. Trimming took 3 bases from V and 4 from J, leaving 6 bases between them. CDR3 sequence reads: CASSEGVYGYTF. For the CDR3, the DNA is TGTGCCAGCAGTGAGGGCGTCTATGGCTACACCTTC.

This clone was picked up a small number of times. The chain combines TRBV10-1 with TRBJ1-1; D might be TRBD1 (5 bases). Germline values: CDR1 WNHNN, CDR2 SYGVQD (reference sequence). V shed 3 bases and J shed 0 bases, with 11 bases lying between them. The CDR3 covers 15 residues. CDR3 DNA: TGCGCCAGCAGTGACGGGGGACTCATGAACACTGAAGCTTTCTTT. It codes for CASSDGGLMNTEAFF.

CDR3: CASSLDSLAGGRGEQYF. The CDR3 DNA sequence: TGTGCCAGCAGCTTAGATTCACTAGCGGGAGGGAGGGGCGAGCAGTACTTC. This chain connects TRBV11-2 to TRBJ2-7; 13 bases align to TRBD2. Germline trimming cut 0 bases from V and 6 bases from J; bases unmatched to any gene: 8. This CDR3 is built from 17 residues. Germline lookup yields CDR1 SGHAT and CDR2 FQNNGV.